This record covers a single T cell receptor (beta chain). The antigen remains unidentified. The sample comes from a study of Ad26.COV2.S vaccination and SARS-CoV-2 variants. Study-wide results and caveats: While placebo recipients had lower spike-specific TCR breadth, vaccine recipients had more.

The treatment denotes: some 20 received Ad26.COV2.S at low or high dose, single or two shots; about 5 received placebo; per-sample allocation not given. Vaccine and placebo recipients were sampled on day 63 after the first injection. Profiled with immunoSEQ multiplex PCR; TCRdb holds only in-frame clones, not every one. Of hundreds of thousands of clones in the sample, around nine tenths were seen once. The receptor's source is a person between 18 and 65 years old who received the Ad26.COV2.S COVID-19 vaccine or a placebo. The sequencing here drew on peripheral blood, taken in a trial of Ad26.COV2.S vaccine versus placebo.

This CDR3 is CASSRGAYPPITDTQYF. The CDR3 nucleotides read TGTGCCAGCAGCCGAGGGGCCTACCCCCCCATCACAGATACGCAGTATTTT. The chain combines TRBV11-2 with TRBJ2-3, with D perhaps TRBD1 or TRBD2 (5 bases each). This CDR3 is built from 17 residues. The germline CDR1 and CDR2 sequences are SGHAT and FQNNGV. Between the trimmed V and J ends, which lost 5 bases and 2 bases, there was a span of 20 bases.